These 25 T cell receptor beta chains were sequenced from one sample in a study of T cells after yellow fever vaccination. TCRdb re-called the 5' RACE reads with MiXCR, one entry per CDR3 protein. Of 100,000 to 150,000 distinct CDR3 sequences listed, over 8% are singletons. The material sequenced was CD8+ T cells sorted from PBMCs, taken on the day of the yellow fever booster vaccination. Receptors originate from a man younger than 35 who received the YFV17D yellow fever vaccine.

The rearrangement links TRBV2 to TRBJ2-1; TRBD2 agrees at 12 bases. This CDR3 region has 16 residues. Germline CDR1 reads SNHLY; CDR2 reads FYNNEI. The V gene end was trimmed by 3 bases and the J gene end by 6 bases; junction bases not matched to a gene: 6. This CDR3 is CASSDPLAGGFNEQFF. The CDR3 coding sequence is TGTGCCAGCAGTGATCCTCTAGCGGGGGGGTTCAATGAGCAGTTCTTC.

The DNA for the CDR3 is TGTGCCAGCAGTTGGGGCGGGGGTGGAGAGACCCAGTACTTC. Protein sequence: CASSWGGGGETQYF. This chain links TRBV6-5 with TRBJ2-5; 7 bases match TRBD2. The V gene end was trimmed by 4 bases and the J gene end by 4 bases; junction bases not matched to a gene: 6. The CDR3 runs 14 residues. Germline V lookup: CDR1 MNHEY, CDR2 SVGAGI.

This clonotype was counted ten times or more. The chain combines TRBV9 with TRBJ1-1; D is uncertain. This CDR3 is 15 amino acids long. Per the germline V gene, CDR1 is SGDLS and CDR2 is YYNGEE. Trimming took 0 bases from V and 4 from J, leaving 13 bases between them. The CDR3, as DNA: TGTGCCAGCAGCGTAGGGTCCGCTTCGGGCACTGAAGCTTTCTTT. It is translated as CASSVGSASGTEAFF. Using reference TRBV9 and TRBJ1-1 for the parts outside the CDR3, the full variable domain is DSGVTQTPKHLITATGQRVTLRCSPRSGDLSVYWYQQSLDQGLQFLIQYYNGEERAKGNILERFSAQQFPDLHSELNLSSLELGDSALYFCASSVGSASGTEAFFGQGTRLTVV.

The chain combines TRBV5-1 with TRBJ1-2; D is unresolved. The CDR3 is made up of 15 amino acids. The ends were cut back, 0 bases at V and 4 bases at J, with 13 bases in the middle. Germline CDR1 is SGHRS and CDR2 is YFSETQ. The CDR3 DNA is TGCGCCAGCAGCTTGGCCCCCGATGGCGGCTATGGCTACACCTTC. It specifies CASSLAPDGGYGYTF.

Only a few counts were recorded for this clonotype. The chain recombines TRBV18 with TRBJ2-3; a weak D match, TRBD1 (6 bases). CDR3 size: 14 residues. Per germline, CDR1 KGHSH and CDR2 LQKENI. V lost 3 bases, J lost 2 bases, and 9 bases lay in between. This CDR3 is CASSPPGDTDTQYF. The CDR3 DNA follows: TGTGCCAGCTCACCTCCAGGGGACACAGATACGCAGTATTTT. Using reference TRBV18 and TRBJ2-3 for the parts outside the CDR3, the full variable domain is NAGVMQNPRHLVRRRGQEARLRCSPMKGHSHVYWYRQLPEEGLKFMVYLQKENIIDESGMPKERFSAEFPKEGPSILRIQQVVRGDSAAYFCASSPPGDTDTQYFGPGTRLTVL.

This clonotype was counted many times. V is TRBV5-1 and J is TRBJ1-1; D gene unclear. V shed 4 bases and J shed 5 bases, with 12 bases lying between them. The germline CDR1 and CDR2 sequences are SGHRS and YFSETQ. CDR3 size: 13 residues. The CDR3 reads CASSLRAETEAFF. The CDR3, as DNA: TGCGCCAGCAGCCTCCGGGCGGAGACTGAAGCTTTCTTT.

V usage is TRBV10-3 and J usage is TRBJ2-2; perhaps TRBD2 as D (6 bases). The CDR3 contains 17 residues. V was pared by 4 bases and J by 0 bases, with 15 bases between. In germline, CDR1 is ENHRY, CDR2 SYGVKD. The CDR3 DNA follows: TGTGCCATCAGTGGGGCCGGGGGAAACTCGAACACCGGGGAGCTGTTTTTT. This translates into CAISGAGGNSNTGELFF.

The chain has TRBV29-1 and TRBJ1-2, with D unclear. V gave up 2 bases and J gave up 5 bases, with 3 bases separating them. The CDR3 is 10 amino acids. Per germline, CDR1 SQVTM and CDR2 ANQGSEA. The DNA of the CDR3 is TGCAGCGTTGAAAAGTATGGCTACACCTTC. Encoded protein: CSVEKYGYTF.

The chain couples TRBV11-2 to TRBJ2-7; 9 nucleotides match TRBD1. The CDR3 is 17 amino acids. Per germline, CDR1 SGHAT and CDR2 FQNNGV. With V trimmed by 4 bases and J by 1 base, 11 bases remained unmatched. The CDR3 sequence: CASSSWSPGTGSYEQYF. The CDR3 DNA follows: TGTGCCAGCAGCTCATGGTCCCCCGGGACAGGGTCCTACGAGCAGTACTTC.

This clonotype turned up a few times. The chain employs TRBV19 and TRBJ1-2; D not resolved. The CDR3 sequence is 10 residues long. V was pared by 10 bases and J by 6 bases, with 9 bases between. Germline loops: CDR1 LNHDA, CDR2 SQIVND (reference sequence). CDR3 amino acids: CATKGHGYTF. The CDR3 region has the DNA TGTGCCACTAAGGGCCATGGCTACACCTTC. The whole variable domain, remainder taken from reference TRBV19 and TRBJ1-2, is DGGITQSPKYLFRKEGQNVTLSCEQNLNHDAMYWYRQDPGQGLRLIYYSQIVNDFQKGDIAEGYSVSREKKESFPLTVTSAQKNPTAFYLCATKGHGYTFGSGTRLTVV.

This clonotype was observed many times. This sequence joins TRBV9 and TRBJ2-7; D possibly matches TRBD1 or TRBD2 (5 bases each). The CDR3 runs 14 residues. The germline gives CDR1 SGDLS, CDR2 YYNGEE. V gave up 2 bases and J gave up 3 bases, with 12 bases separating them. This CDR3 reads CASSVRDANYEQYF. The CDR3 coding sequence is TGTGCCAGCAGCGTCCGGGACGCCAACTACGAGCAGTACTTC.

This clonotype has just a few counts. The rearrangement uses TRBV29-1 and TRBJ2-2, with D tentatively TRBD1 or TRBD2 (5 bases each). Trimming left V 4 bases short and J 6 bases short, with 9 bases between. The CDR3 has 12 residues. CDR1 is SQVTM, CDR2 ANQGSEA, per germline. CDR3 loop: CSVVGESGELFF. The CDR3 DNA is TGCAGCGTTGTAGGGGAGTCCGGGGAGCTGTTTTTT.

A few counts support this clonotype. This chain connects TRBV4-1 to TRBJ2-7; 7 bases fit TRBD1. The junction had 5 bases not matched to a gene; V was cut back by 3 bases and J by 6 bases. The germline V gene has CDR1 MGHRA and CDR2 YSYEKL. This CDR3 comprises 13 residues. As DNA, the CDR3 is TGCGCCAGCAGCCATAGACAGGGTGGCGAGCAGTACTTC. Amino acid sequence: CASSHRQGGEQYF.

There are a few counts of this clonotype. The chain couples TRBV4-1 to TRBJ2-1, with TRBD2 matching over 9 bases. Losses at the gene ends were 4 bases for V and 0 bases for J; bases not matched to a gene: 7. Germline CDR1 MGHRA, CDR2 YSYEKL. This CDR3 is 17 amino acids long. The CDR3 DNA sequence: TGCGCCAGCAGCCCTAGCGGGACCCCCGCCTCCTACAATGAGCAGTTCTTC. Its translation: CASSPSGTPASYNEQFF.

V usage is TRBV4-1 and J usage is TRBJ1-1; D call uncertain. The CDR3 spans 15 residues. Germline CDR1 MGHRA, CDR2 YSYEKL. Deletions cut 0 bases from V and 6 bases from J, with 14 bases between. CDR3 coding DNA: TGCGCCAGCAGCCAAGACGGTTTGGGTTCAGCTGAAGCTTTCTTT. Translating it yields CASSQDGLGSAEAFF.

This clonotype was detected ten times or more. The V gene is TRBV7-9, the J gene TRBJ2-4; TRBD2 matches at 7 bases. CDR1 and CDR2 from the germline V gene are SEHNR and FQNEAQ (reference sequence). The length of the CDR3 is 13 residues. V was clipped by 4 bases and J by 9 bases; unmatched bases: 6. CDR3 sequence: CASSSPGGTIQYF. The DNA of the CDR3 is TGTGCCAGCAGCTCCCCCGGGGGGACCATTCAGTACTTC.

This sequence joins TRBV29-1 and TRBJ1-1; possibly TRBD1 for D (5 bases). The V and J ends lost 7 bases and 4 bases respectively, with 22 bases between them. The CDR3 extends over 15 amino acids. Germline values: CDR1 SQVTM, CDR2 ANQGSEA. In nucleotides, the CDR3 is TGCAGCGCCTCCGGGACCAGGGTTTTAAGCACTGAAGCTTTCTTT. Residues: CSASGTRVLSTEAFF.

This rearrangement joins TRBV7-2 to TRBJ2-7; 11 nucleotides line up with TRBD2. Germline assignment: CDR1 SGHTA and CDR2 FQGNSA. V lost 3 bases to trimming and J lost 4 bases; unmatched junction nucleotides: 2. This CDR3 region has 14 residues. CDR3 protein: CASSFSGGVYEQYF. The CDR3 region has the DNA TGTGCCAGCAGCTTTAGCGGGGGGGTGTACGAGCAGTACTTC.

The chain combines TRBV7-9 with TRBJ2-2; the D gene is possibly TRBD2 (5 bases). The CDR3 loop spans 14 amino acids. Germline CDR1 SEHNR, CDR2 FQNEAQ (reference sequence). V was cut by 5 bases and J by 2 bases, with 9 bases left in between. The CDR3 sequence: CASSGPGNTGELFF. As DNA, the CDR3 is TGTGCCAGCAGCGGGCCGGGAAACACCGGGGAGCTGTTTTTT.

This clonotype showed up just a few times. The CDR3 sequence is CASSQRVGQPQHF. DNA of the CDR3: TGCGCCAGCAGCCAGCGCGTAGGGCAGCCCCAGCATTTT. The rearrangement links TRBV4-1 to TRBJ1-5; no clear D gene. Trimming removed 3 bases at V and 7 bases at J, with 10 bases between. Germline V gives CDR1 MGHRA, CDR2 YSYEKL. This CDR3 has 13 residues.

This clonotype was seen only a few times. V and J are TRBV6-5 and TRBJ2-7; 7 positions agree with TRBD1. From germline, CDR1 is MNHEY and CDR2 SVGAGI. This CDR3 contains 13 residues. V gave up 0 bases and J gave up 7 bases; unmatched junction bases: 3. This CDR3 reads CASSYSARGEQYV. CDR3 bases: TGTGCCAGCAGTTACTCGGCCAGGGGGGAGCAGTACGTC.

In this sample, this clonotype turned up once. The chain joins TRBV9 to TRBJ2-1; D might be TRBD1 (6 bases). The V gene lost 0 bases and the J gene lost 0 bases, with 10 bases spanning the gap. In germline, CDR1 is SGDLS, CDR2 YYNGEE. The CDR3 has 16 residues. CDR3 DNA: TGTGCCAGCAGCGTAGGGTGGACAGACTCCTACAATGAGCAGTTCTTC. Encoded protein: CASSVGWTDSYNEQFF.

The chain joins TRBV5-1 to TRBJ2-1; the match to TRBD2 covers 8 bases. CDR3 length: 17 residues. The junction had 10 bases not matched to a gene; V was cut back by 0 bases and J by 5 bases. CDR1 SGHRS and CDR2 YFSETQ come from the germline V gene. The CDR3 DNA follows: TGCGCCAGCAGCTTGGCGGCCGTGACTAGCGCCAACAATGAGCAGTTCTTC. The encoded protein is CASSLAAVTSANNEQFF.

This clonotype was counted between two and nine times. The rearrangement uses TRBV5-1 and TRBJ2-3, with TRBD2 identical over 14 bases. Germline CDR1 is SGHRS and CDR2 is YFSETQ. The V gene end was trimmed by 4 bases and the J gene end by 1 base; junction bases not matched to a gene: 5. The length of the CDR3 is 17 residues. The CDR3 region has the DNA TGCGCCAGCAGCCTCGGACTAGCGGGGGGTCGCACAGATACGCAGTATTTT. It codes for CASSLGLAGGRTDTQYF.

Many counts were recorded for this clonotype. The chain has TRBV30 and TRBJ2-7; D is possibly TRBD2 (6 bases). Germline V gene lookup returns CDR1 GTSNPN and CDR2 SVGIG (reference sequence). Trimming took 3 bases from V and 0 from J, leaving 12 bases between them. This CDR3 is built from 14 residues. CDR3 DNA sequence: TGTGCCTGGAGCGATCGGCGGGGCTCCTACGAGCAGTACTTC. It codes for CAWSDRRGSYEQYF.